The sequence of this T cell receptor (beta chain) was determined in a study of shared clonotypes between healthy human individuals. Germline V CDR1 and CDR2: ENHRY, SYGVKD. The CDR3 consists of 12 residues. V lost 9 bases, J lost 5 bases, and 4 bases stayed unmatched. Profiling relied on immunoSEQ multiplex PCR, and the TCRdb table lists in-frame clones only, not all of them. The sample carries about 300,000 clones, around 74% recorded once. Sequenced sample: memory CD4+ T cells sorted from blood. The sample's subset: CD45RA-negative fraction. V gene TRBV10-3 combines with J gene TRBJ2-5; the match to TRBD1 covers 9 bases. This TCR came from a man aged 25-40 years in good health. The CDR3 sequence: CAISTGGETQYF. DNA for the CDR3: TGTGCCATTTCGACAGGGGGGGAGACCCAGTACTTC.